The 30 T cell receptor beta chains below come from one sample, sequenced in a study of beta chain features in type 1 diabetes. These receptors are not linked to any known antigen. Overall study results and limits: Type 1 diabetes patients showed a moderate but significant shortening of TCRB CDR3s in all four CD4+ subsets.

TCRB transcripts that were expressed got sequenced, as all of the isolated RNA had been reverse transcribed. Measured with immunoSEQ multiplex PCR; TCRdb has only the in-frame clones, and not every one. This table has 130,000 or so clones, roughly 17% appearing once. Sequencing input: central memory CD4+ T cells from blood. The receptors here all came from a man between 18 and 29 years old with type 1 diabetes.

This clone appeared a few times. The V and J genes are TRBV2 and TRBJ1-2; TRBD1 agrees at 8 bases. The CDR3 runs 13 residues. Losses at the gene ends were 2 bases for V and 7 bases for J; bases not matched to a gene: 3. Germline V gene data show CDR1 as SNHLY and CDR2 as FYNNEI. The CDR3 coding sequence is TGTGCCAGCAGTGAACAGGGGGCGGGTGGCTACACCTTC. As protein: CASSEQGAGGYTF.

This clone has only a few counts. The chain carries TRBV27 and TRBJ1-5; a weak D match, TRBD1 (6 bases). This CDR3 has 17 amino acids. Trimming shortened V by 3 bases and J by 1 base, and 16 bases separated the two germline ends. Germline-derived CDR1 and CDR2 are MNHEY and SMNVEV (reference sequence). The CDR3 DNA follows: TGTGCCAGCAGTTTCCGCCCTCAGGGGTTGAGCAATCAGCCCCAGCATTTT. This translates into CASSFRPQGLSNQPQHF.

The CDR3 spells CASSIVGPQETQYF. The CDR3 DNA sequence: TGTGCCAGTAGTATAGTTGGTCCTCAAGAGACCCAGTACTTC. The rearrangement joins TRBV19 to TRBJ2-5, with unresolved D. CDR3 size: 14 residues. The germline V and J ends were trimmed by 1 base and 2 bases, with 8 bases remaining between them. Germline CDR1 and CDR2: LNHDA and SQIVND (reference sequence). Full variable domain (missing parts from reference TRBV19 and TRBJ2-5): DGGITQSPKYLFRKEGQNVTLSCEQNLNHDAMYWYRQDPGQGLRLIYYSQIVNDFQKGDIAEGYSVSREKKESFPLTVTSAQKNPTAFYLCASSIVGPQETQYFGPGTRLLVL.

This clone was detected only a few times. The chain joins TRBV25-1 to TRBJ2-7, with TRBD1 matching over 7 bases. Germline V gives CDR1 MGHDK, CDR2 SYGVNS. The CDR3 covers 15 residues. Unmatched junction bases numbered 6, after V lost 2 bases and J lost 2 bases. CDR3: CASSEGTGVPYEQYF. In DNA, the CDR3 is TGTGCCAGCAGTGAAGGCACAGGGGTGCCCTACGAGCAGTACTTC.

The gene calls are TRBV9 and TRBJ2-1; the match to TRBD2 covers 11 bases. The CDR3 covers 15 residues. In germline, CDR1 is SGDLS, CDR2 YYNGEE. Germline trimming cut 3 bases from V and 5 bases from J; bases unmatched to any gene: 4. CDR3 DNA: TGTGCCAGCAGCGCGCGGGGACTAGCGGACAATGAGCAGTTCTTC. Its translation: CASSARGLADNEQFF.

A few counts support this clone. CDR3 protein: CASRLNGDFYEQYF. CDR3 DNA: TGTGCCAGCCGACTAAATGGGGATTTCTACGAGCAGTACTTC. The chain couples TRBV6-5 to TRBJ2-7; D may be TRBD2 (5 bases). This CDR3 region has 14 residues. V lost 8 bases and J lost 3, with 17 bases in between. Germline CDR1 and CDR2: MNHEY and SVGAGI.

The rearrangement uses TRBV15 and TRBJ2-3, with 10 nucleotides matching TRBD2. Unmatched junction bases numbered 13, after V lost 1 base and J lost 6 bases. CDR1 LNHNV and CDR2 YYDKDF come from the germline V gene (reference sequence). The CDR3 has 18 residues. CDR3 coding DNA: TGTGCCACCAGCAGAGGTCGGGCTAGCGGGAGTGGCGAGGATACGCAGTATTTT. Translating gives CATSRGRASGSGEDTQYF.

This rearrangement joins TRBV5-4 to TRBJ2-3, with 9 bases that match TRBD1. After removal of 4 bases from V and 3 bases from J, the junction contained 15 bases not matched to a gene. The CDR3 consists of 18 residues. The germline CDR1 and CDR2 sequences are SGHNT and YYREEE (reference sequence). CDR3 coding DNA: TGTGCCAGCAGCCCAGGACAGGGGTTGTTAGGAGGTACAGATACGCAGTATTTT. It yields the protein CASSPGQGLLGGTDTQYF.

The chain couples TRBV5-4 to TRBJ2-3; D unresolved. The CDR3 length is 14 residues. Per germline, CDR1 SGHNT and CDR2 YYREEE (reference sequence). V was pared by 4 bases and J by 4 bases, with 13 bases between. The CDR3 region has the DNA TGTGCCAGCAGCCCCGGTTCCGCCCCAGATACGCAGTATTTT. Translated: CASSPGSAPDTQYF.

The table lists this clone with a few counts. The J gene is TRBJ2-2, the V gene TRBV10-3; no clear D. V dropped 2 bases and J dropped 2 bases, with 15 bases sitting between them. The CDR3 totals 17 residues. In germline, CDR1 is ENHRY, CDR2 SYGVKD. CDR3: CAISELAAYSNTGELFF. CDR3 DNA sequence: TGTGCCATCAGTGAGCTGGCGGCGTACTCTAACACCGGGGAGCTGTTTTTT.

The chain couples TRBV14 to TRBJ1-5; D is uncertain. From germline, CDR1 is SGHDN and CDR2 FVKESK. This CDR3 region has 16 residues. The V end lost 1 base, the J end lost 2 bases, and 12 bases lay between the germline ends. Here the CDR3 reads CASSQGKEEGNQPQHF. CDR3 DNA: TGTGCCAGCAGCCAAGGGAAGGAGGAGGGCAATCAGCCCCAGCATTTT.

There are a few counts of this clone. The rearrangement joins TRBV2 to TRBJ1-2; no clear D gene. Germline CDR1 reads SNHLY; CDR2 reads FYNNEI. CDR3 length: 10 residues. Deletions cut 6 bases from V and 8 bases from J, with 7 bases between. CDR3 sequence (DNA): TGTGCCAGCAGGAGCGAGGGCTACACCTTC. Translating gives CASRSEGYTF. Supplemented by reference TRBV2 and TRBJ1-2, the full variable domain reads EPEVTQTPSHQVTQMGQEVILRCVPISNHLYFYWYRQILGQKVEFLVSFYNNEISEKSEIFDDQFSVERPDGSNFTLKIRSTKLEDSAMYFCASRSEGYTFGSGTRLTVV.

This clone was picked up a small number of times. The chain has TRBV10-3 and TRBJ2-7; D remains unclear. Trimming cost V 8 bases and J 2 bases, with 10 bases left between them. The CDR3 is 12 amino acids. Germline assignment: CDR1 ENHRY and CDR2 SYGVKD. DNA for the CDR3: TGTGCCATCGCGAGGCAGACCTACGAGCAGTACTTC. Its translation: CAIARQTYEQYF.

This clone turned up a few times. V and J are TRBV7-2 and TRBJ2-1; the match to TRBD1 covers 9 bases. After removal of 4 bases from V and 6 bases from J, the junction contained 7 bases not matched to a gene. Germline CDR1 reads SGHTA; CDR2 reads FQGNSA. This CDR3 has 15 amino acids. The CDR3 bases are TGTGCCAGCAGCTGGACGGGACAGGGAACCAATGAGCAGTTCTTC. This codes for CASSWTGQGTNEQFF.

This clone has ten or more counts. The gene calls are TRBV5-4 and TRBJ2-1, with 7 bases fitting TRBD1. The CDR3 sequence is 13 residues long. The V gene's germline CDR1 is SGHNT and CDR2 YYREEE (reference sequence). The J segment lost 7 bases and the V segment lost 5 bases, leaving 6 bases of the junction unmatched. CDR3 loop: CASSSKTGNEQFF. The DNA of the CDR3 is TGTGCCAGCAGTTCGAAGACAGGGAATGAGCAGTTCTTC.

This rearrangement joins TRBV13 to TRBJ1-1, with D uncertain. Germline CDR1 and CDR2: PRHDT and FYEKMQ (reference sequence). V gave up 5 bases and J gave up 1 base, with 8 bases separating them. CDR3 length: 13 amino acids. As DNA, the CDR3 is TGTGCCAGCAGCCAACAGCCGAACACTGAAGCTTTCTTT. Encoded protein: CASSQQPNTEAFF.

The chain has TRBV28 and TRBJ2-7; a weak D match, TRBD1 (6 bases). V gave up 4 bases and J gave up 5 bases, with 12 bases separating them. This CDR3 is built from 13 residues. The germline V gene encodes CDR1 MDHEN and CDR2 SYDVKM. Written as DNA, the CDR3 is TGTGCCAGCAGTTCCGGACAGATCCACGAGCAGTACTTC. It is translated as CASSSGQIHEQYF. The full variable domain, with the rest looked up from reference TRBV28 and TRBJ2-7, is DVKVTQSSRYLVKRTGEKVFLECVQDMDHENMFWYRQDPGLGLRLIYFSYDVKMKEKGDIPEGYSVSREKKERFSLILESASTNQTSMYLCASSSGQIHEQYFGPGTRLTVT.

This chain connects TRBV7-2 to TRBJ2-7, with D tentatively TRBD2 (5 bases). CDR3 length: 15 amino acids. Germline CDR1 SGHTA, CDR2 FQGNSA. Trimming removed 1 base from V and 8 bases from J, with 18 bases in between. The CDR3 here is CASSLGSGLPLQQYF. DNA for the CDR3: TGTGCCAGCAGCTTAGGGTCCGGACTGCCCTTGCAGCAGTACTTC.

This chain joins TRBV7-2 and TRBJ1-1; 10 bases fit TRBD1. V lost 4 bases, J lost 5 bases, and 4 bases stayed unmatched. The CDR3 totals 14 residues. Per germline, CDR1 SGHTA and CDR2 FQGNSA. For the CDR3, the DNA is TGTGCCAGCAGCTCGACAGGGGGCATGACTGAAGCTTTCTTT. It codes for CASSSTGGMTEAFF. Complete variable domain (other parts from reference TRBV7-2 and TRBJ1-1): GAGVSQSPSNKVTEKGKDVELRCDPISGHTALYWYRQSLGQGLEFLIYFQGNSAPDKSGLPSDRFSAERTGGSVSTLTIQRTQQEDSAVYLCASSSTGGMTEAFFGQGTRLTVV.

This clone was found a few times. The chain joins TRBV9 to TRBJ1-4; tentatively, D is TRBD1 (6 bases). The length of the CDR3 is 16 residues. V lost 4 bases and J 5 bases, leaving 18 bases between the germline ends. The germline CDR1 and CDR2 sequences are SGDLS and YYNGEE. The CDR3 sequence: CASSPGEGSGNEKLFF. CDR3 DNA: TGTGCCAGCAGCCCAGGGGAGGGATCGGGGAATGAAAAACTGTTTTTT.

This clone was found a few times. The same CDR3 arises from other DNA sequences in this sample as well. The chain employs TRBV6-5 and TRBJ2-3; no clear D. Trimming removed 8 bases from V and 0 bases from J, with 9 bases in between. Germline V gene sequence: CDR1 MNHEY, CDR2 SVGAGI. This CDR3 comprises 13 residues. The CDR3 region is CASRKGSTDTQYF. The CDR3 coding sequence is TGTGCCAGCCGGAAGGGTAGCACAGATACGCAGTATTTT.

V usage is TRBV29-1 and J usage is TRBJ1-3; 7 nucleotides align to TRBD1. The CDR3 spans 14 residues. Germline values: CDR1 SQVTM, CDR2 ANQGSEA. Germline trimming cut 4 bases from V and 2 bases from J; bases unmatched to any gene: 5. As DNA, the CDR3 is TGCAGCGTTGTATTCAGGGGGGCTGGAAACACCATATATTTT. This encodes CSVVFRGAGNTIYF.

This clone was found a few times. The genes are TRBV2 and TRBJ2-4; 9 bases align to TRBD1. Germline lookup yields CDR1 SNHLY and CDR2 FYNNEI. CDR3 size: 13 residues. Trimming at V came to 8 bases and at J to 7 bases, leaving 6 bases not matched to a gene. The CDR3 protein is CASEGQGGNIQYF. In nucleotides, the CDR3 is TGTGCCAGCGAGGGACAGGGTGGGAACATTCAGTACTTC.

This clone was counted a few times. Here the CDR3 reads CSVAAGHSPWAFF. CDR3 in DNA: TGCAGCGTCGCCGCAGGACATAGTCCTTGGGCTTTCTTT. The J gene is TRBJ1-1, the V gene TRBV29-1, with D possibly matching TRBD1 (5 bases). V gave up 6 bases and J gave up 11 bases, with 22 bases separating them. The length of the CDR3 is 13 residues. CDR1 and CDR2 from the germline V gene are SQVTM and ANQGSEA.

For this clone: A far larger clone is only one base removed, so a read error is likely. CDR3: CCVEDLWGDTEAFF. In DNA form, the CDR3 reads TGCTGCGTTGAAGATCTGTGGGGTGACACTGAAGCTTTCTTT. This chain uses TRBV29-1 with TRBJ1-1; D unclear. The CDR3 has 14 residues. Germline V gene sequence: CDR1 SQVTM, CDR2 ANQGSEA.

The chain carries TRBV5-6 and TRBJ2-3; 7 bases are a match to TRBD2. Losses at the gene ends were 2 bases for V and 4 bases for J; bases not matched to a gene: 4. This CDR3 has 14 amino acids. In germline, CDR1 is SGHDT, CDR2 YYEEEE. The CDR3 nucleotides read TGTGCCAGCAGCTTAGGACTAGGTTCAGATACGCAGTATTTT. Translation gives CASSLGLGSDTQYF.

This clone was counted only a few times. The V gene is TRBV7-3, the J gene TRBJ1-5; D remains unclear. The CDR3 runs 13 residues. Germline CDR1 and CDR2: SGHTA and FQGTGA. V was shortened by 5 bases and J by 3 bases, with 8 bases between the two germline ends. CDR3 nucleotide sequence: TGTGCCAGCAGCAGGGATAACAATCAGCCCCAGCATTTT. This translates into CASSRDNNQPQHF.

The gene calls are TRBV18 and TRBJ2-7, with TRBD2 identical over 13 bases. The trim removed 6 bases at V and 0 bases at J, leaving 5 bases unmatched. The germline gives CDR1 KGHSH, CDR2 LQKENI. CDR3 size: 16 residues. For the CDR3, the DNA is TGTGCCAGCTCCCCGGGACTAGCGGGGAGCTCCTACGAGCAGTACTTC. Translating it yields CASSPGLAGSSYEQYF.

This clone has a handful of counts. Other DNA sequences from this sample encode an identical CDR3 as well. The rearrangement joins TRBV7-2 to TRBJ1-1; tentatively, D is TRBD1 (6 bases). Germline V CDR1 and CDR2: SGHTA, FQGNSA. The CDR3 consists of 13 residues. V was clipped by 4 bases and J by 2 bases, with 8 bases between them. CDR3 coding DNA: TGTGCCAGCAGCTCGGACAGTAACACTGAAGCTTTCTTT. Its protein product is CASSSDSNTEAFF.

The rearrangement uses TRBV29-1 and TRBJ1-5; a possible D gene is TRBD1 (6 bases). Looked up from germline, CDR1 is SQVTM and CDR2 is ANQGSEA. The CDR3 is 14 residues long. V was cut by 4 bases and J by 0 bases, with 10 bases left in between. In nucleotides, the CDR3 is TGCAGCGTTGTGACAGGCTATAGCAATCAGCCCCAGCATTTT. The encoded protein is CSVVTGYSNQPQHF.